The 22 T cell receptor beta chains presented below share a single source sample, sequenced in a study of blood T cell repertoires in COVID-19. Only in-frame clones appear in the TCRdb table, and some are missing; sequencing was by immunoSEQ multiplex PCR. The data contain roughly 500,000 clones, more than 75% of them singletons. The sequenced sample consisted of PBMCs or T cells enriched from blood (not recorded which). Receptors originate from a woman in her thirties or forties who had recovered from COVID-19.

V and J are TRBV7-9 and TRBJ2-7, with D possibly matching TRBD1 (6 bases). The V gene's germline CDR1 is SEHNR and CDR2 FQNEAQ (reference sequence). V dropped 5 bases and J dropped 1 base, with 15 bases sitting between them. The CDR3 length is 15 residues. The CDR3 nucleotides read TGTGCCAGCAGCCTATCAGGGGCAATGTCCTACGAGCAGTACTTC. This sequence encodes CASSLSGAMSYEQYF.

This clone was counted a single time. Here the CDR3 DNA reads TGTGCCAGCAGCTTTACGGCTAGCGGGAGACGATTGGGCACCGGGGAGCTGTTTTTT. This encodes CASSFTASGRRLGTGELFF. The rearrangement uses TRBV7-2 and TRBJ2-2, with 10 nucleotides matching TRBD2. The germline V gene encodes CDR1 SGHTA and CDR2 FQGNSA. Trimming cost V 3 bases and J 4 bases; bases outside gene matches: 14. CDR3 size: 19 residues.

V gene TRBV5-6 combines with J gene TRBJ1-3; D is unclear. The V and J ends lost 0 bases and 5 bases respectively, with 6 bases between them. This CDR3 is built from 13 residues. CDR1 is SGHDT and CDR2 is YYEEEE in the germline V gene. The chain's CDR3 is CASSLGLRNTIYF. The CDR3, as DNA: TGTGCCAGCAGCTTGGGGCTTAGAAACACCATATATTTT. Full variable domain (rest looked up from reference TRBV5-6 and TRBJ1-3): DAGVTQSPTHLIKTRGQQVTLRCSPKSGHDTVSWYQQALGQGPQFIFQYYEEEERQRGNFPDRFSGHQFPNYSSELNVNALLLGDSALYLCASSLGLRNTIYFGEGSWLTVV.

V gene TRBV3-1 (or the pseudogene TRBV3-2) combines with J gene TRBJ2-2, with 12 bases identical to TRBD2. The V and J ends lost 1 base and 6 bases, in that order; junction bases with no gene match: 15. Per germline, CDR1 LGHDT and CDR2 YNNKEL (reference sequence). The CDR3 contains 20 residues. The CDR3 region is CASSQASSPSGRDPAGELFF. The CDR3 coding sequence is TGTGCCAGCAGCCAAGCGTCTTCTCCTAGCGGGAGGGATCCGGCCGGGGAGCTGTTTTTT.

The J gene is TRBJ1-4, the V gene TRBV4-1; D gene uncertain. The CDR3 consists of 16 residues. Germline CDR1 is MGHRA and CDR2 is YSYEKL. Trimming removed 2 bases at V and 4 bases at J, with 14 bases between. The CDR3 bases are TGCGCCAGCAGCCAACCCCCGCGGAGTTTTAATGAAAAACTGTTTTTT. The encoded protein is CASSQPPRSFNEKLFF.

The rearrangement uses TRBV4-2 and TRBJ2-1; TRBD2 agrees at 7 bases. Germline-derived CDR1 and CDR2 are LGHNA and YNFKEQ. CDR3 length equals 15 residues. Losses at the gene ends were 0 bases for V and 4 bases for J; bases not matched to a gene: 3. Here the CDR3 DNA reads TGTGCCAGCAGCCAAGAGCTAGCGGAATACAATGAGCAGTTCTTC. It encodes CASSQELAEYNEQFF.

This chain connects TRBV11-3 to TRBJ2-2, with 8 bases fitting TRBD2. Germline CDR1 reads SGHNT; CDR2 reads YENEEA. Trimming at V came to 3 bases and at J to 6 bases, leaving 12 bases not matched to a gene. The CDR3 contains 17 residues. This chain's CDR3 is CASSFSSGAGVAGELFF. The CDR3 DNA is TGTGCCAGCAGCTTTAGTTCAGGAGCGGGAGTGGCCGGGGAGCTGTTTTTT. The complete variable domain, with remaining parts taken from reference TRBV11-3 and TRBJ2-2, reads EAGVVQSPRYKIIEKKQPVAFWCNPISGHNTLYWYLQNLGQGPELLIRYENEEAVDDSQLPKDRFSAERLKGVDSTLKIQPAELGDSAVYLCASSFSSGAGVAGELFFGEGSRLTVL.

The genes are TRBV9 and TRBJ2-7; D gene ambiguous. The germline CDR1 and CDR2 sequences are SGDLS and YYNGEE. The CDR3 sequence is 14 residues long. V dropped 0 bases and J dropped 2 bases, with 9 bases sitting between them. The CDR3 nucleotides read TGTGCCAGCAGCGTAGACTTGGTCACCTACGAGCAGTACTTC. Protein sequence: CASSVDLVTYEQYF.

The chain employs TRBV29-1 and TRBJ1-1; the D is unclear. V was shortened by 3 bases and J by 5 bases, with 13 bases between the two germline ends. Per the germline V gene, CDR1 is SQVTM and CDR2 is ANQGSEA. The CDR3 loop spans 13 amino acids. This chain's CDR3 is CSVEEGAATEAFF. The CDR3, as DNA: TGCAGCGTTGAGGAAGGTGCAGCGACTGAAGCTTTCTTT.

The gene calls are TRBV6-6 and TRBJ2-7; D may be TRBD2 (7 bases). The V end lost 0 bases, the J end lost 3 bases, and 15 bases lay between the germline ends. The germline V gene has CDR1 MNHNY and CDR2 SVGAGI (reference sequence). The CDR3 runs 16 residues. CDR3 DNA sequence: TGTGCCAGCAGTTACTCGGCAGGGGAGGGGATCTACGAGCAGTACTTC. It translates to CASSYSAGEGIYEQYF.

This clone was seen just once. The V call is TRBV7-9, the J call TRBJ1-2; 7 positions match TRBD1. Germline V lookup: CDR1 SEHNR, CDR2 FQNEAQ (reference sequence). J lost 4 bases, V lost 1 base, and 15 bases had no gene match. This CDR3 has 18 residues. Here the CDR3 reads CASSLGVTGTLGAYGYTF. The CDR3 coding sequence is TGTGCCAGCAGCTTAGGGGTGACAGGGACCCTAGGGGCCTATGGCTACACCTTC.

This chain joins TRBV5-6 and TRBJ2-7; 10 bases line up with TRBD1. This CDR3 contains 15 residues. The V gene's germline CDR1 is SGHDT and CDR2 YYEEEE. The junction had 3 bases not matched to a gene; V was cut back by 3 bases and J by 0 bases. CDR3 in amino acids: CASSSDRGYSYEQYF. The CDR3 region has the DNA TGTGCCAGCAGCTCGGACAGGGGGTACTCCTACGAGCAGTACTTC.

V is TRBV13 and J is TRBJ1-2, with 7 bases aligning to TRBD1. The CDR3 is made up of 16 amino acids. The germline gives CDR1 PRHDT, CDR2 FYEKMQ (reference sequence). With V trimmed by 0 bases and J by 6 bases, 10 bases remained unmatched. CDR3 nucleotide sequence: TGTGCCAGCAGCTTAGGCCCGACAGGGCCCTTGGATGGCTACACCTTC. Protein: CASSLGPTGPLDGYTF.

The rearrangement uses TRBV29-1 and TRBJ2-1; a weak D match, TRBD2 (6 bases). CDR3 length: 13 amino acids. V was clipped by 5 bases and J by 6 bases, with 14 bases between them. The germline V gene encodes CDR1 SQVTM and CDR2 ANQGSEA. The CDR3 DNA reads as TGCAGCGTTCTTCTAGCGAGCTTCAATGAGCAGTTCTTC. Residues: CSVLLASFNEQFF.

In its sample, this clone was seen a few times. This chain's CDR3 is CASSIEGGVFVANTGELFF. CDR3 nucleotide sequence: TGTGCCAGTAGTATAGAAGGGGGAGTATTCGTGGCGAACACCGGGGAGCTGTTTTTT. This rearrangement joins TRBV19 to TRBJ2-2, with a tentative D call TRBD1 (6 bases). The CDR3 is 19 amino acids. V gave up 0 bases and J gave up 0 bases, with 17 bases separating them. Germline loops: CDR1 LNHDA, CDR2 SQIVND (reference sequence). Filled out from reference TRBV19 and TRBJ2-2, the complete variable domain reads DGGITQSPKYLFRKEGQNVTLSCEQNLNHDAMYWYRQDPGQGLRLIYYSQIVNDFQKGDIAEGYSVSREKKESFPLTVTSAQKNPTAFYLCASSIEGGVFVANTGELFFGEGSRLTVL.

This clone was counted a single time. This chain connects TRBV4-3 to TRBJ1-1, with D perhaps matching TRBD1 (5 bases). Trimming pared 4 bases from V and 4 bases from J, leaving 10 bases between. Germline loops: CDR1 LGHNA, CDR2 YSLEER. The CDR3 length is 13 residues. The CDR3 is CASSLRDGTEAFF. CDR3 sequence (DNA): TGCGCCAGCAGCCTCAGGGATGGCACTGAAGCTTTCTTT.

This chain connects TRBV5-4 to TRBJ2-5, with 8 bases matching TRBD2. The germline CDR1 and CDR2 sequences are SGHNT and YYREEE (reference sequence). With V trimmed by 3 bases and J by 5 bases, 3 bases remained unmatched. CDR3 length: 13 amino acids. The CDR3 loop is CASSSPSGETQYF. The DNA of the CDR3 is TGTGCCAGCAGCTCTCCTAGCGGGGAGACCCAGTACTTC.

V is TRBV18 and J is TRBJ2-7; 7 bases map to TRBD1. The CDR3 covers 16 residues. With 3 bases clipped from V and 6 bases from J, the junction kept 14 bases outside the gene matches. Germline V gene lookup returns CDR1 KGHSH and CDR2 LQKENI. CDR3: CASSPNKGTAAGEQYF. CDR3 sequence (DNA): TGTGCCAGCTCACCGAATAAAGGGACAGCGGCTGGCGAGCAGTACTTC.

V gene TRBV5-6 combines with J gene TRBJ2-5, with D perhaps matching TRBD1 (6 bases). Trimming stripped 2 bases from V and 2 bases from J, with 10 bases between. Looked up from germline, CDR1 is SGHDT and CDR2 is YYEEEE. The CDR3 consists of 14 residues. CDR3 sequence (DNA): TGTGCCAGCAGCTTCATTGGACAGCAAGAGACCCAGTACTTC. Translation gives CASSFIGQQETQYF.

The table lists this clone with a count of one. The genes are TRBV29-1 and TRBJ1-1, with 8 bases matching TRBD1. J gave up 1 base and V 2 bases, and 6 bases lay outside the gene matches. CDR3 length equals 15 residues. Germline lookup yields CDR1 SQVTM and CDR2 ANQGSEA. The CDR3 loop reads CSVETGQGWNTEAFF. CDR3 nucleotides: TGCAGCGTTGAAACCGGACAGGGTTGGAACACTGAAGCTTTCTTT.

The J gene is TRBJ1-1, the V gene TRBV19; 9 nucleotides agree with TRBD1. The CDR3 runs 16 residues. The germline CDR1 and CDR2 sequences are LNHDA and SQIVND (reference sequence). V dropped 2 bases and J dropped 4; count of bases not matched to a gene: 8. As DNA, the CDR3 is TGTGCCAGTAGTATAACACAGGGGGCGGTAGGCACTGAAGCTTTCTTT. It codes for CASSITQGAVGTEAFF.

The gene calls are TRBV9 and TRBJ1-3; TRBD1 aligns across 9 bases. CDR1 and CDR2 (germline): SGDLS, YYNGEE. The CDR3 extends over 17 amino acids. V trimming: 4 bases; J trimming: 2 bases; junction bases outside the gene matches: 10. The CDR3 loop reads CASSTLDRGRAGNTIYF. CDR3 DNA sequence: TGTGCCAGCAGCACGCTAGACAGGGGGAGAGCTGGAAACACCATATATTTT.